The T cell receptor beta chain under discussion was sequenced for a study of cytomegalovirus exposure and HLA in healthy donors. The study's findings and limits: Reported findings show TCR beta sequences accurately forecast HLA-A and HLA-B alleles in most subjects. Of the V segments, some could not be distinguished, including TRBV6-2 and TRBV6-3, and were excluded. Sequencing artifact likely explains a cluster of highly shared sequence variants.

The PCR used 60 Vbeta and 13 Jbeta primers. TCRdb's table, derived via immunoSEQ multiplex PCR, lists solely in-frame clones and lacks some. The table records 150,000 to 200,000 clones, just under 80% of them present only once. Germline V gene sequence: CDR1 ENHRY, CDR2 SYGVKD. The CDR3 is 12 residues long. J was trimmed by 4 bases and V by 8 bases; bases with no gene match: 4. Points on this clone: Its antigen is not identified.

The rearrangement links TRBV10-3 to TRBJ2-7; the match to TRBD1 covers 8 bases. The sequence derives from a woman in her 30s in good health and CMV-seropositive. The sequenced sample consisted of PBMCs. The chain's CDR3 is CAIRDRSYEQYF. The CDR3 region has the DNA TGTGCCATCCGGGACAGGAGTTACGAGCAGTACTTC.